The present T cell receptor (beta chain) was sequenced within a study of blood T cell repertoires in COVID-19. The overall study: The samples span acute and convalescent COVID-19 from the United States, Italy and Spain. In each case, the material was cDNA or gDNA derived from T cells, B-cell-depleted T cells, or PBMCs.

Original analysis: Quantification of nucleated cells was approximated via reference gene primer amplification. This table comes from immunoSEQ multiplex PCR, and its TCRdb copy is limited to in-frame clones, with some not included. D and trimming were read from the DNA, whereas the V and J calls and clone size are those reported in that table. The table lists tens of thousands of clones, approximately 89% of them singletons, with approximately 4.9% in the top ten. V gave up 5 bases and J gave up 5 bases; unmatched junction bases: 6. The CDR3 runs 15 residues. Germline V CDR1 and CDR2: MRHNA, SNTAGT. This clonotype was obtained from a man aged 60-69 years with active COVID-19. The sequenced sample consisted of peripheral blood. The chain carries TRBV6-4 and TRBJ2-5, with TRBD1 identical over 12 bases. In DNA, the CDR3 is TGTGCCAGCAGTCCGGGGACAGGGGGCTTTGAGACCCAGTACTTC. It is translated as CASSPGTGGFETQYF.